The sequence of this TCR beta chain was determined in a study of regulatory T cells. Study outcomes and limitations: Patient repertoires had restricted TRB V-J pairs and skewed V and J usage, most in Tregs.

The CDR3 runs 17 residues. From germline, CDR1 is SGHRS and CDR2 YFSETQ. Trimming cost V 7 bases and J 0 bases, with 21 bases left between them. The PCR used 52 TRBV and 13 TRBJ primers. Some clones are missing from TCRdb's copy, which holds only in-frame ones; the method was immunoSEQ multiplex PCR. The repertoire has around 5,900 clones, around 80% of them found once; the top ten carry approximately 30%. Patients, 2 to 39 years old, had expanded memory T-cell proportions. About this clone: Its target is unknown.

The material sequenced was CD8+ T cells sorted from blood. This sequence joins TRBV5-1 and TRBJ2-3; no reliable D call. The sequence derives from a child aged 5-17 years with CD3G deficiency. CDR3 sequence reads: CASSHGSLLPSTDTQYF. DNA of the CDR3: TGCGCCAGCTCCCACGGATCTCTCCTTCCTAGCACAGATACGCAGTATTTT.